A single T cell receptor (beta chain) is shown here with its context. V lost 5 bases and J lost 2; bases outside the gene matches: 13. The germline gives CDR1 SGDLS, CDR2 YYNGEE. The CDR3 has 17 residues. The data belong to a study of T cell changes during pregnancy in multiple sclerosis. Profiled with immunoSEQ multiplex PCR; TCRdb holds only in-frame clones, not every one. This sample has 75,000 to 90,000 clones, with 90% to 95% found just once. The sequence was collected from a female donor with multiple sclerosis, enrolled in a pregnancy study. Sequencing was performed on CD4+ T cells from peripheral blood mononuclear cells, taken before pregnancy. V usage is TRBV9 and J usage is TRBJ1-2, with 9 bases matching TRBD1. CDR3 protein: CASSGRDRGGENYGYTF. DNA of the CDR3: TGTGCCAGCAGTGGCCGTGACAGGGGGGGCGAGAACTATGGCTACACCTTC. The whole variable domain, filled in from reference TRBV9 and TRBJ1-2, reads DSGVTQTPKHLITATGQRVTLRCSPRSGDLSVYWYQQSLDQGLQFLIQYYNGEERAKGNILERFSAQQFPDLHSELNLSSLELGDSALYFCASSGRDRGGENYGYTFGSGTRLTVV.